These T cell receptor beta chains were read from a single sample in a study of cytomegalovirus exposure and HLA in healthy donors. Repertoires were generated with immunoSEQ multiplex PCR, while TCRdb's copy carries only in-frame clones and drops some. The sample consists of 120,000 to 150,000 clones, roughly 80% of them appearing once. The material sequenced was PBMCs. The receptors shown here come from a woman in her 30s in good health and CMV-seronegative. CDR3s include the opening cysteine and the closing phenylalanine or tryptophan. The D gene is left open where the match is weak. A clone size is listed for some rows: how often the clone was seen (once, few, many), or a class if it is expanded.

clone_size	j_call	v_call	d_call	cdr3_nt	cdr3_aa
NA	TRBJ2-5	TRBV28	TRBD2	TGTGCCAGCAGCCCGACTAGCGGGAGTGGGGAGACCCAGTACTTC	CASSPTSGSGETQYF
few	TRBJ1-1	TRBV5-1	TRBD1	TGCGCCAGCAGCTTGGGGACAGGGGGTTGGACTGAAGCTTTCTTT	CASSLGTGGWTEAFF
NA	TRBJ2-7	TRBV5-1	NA	TGCGCCAGCAGCCTCAACCAGCGGAGCTACGAGCAGTACTTC	CASSLNQRSYEQYF
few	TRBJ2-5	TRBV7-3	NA	TGTGCCAGCAGCTTAACAGGGGGAGAAGAGACCCAGTACTTC	CASSLTGGEETQYF
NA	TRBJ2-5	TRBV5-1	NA	TGCGCCAGCAGCTTGGCGGCGGGGGCGTACCAAGAGACCCAGTACTTC	CASSLAAGAYQETQYF
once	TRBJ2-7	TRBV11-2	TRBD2	TGTGCCAGCAGCGTAGCGGGTCCTGCCTACGAGCAGTACTTC	CASSVAGPAYEQYF
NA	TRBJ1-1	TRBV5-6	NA	TGTGCCAGCAGCCCAGGGAACACTGAAGCTTTCTTT	CASSPGNTEAFF
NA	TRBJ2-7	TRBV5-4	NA	TGTGCCAGCAGCCCTAATGACAAGGAGCAGTACTTC	CASSPNDKEQYF
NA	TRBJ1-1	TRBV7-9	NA	TGTTCCAGCAGCTTAGACTTTTGGATGAAAGGAGTGCCTGAAGCTTTCTTT	CSSSLDFWMKGVPEAFF
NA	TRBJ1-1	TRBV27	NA	TGTGCCAGCAGTTCAGGGTGGACTGAAGCTTTCTTT	CASSSGWTEAFF
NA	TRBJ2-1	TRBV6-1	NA	TGTGCCAGCAGATCCCCGGGGTGGTCCTACAATGAGCAGTTCTTC	CASRSPGWSYNEQFF
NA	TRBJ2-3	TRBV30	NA	TGTGCCTGGAGTGTACCGGGGGGCGGTTCTGCAGATACGCAGTATTTT	CAWSVPGGGSADTQYF
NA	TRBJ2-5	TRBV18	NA	TGTGCCAGCTCACCTGGGACACAAGAGACCCAGTACTTC	CASSPGTQETQYF
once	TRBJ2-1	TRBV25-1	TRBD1	TGTGCCAGCATTACGGGTAGGGGACAGGGGGATAATGAGCAGTTCTTC	CASITGRGQGDNEQFF
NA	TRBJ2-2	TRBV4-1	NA	TGCGCCAGCAACGGGGGCACCGGGGAGCTGTTTTTT	CASNGGTGELFF
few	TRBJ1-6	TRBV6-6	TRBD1	TGTGCCAGCAGTTACCTCGGGACAGATAATTCACCCCTCCACTTT	CASSYLGTDNSPLHF
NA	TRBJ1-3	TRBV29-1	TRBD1	TGCAGCGCCAGCAGGGGGAACACCATATATTTT	CSASRGNTIYF
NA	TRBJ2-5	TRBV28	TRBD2	TGTGCCAGTCATTATCCGGGGGGAGGGGCCCAGTACTTC	CASHYPGGGAQYF
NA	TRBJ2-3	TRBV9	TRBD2	TGTGCCAGCAGCCCTTACTTTGGGGGGGAGGATACGCAGTATTTT	CASSPYFGGEDTQYF
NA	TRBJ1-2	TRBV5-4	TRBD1	TGTGCCAGCAGTCCTGCCGCGGGACAGACAGACTATGGCTACACCTTC	CASSPAAGQTDYGYTF
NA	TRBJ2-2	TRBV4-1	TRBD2	TGCGCCAGCAGCCAAGCCACGGGACTAGCGGCCAACACCGGGGAGCTGTTTTTT	CASSQATGLAANTGELFF
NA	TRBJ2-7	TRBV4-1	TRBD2	TGCGCCAGACACGCTCAGCGGGGCAGGCCCTTCTCTTACGAGCAGTACTTC	CARHAQRGRPFSYEQYF
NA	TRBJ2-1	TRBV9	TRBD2	TGTGCCAGCAGCCCTAGCGGGAACGAGCAGTTCTTC	CASSPSGNEQFF
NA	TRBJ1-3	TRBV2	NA	TGTGCCAGCAGCAAAGTAGGGGGGGGATCTGGAAACACCATATATTTT	CASSKVGGGSGNTIYF
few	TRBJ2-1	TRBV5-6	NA	TGTGCCAGCAGCCCGTCAGGACTCACAAGTGAGCAGTTCTTC	CASSPSGLTSEQFF
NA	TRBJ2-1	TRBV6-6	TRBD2	TGTGCCAGCAGCGATAGCGGGAGTTCTGCTTACAATGAGCAGTTCTTC	CASSDSGSSAYNEQFF